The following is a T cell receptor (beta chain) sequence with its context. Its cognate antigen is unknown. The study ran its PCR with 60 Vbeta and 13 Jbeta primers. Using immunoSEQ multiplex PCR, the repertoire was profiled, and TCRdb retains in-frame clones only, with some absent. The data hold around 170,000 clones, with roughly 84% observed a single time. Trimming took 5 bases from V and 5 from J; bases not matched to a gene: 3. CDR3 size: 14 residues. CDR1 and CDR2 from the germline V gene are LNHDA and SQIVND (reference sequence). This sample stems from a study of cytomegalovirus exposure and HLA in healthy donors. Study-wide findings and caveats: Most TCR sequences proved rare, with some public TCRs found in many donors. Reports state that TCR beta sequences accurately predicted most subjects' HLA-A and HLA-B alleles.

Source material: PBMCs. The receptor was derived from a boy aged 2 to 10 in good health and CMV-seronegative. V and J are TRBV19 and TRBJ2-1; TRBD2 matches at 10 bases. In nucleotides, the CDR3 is TGTGCCAGTAGTTCTAGCGGGGGCCACAATGAGCAGTTCTTC. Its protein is CASSSSGGHNEQFF.